Described below is a single T cell receptor (beta chain) sequence and its context. There is no known antigen for this receptor. Compared with germline, one end of the junction differs, possibly owing to a read error. This sample stems from a study of blood T cell repertoires in COVID-19 (TCRdb year 2020). About the study as a whole: Collaborator samples came from the United States, Italy and Spain and covered acute and convalescent phases of COVID-19. Samples came from the ongoing ImmuneRACE study (first 160 participants) plus 1,254 subjects from 6 global collaborators. A freely available public database, intended as a resource for researchers studying the immune response to SARS-CoV-2, is where the repertoires were released. Deeply sampled blood TCRbeta repertoires from subjects exposed to, actively infected with, or recovered from COVID-19 were included in the dataset. The prospective study material was composed of cDNA or gDNA derived from T cells, B-cell-depleted T cells, or PBMCs. A de-identified subject ID, COVID-19 status, age in years and sex were almost always included in the sample metadata. Where available, HLA class I and class II types were obtained from metadata supplied by the sample provider rather than from assay-based typing.

Collaborating institutions collected whole blood in K2EDTA tubes following their own protocols. For TCRbeta analysis, collaborators shipped samples in one of three forms: frozen whole blood, isolated PBMCs, or DNA extracted from either of those sample types. TCRbeta CDR3 regions were amplified from genomic DNA by means of the immunoSEQ Assay, a bias-controlled multiplex PCR. Under the source paper's analysis protocol: The number of nucleated cells in each sample was estimated by amplification of reference gene primers within the assay. Sequence reads were collapsed and filtered to measure the absolute abundance of every unique TCRbeta CDR3 rearrangement. For each sample, productive Simpson clonality was calculated as the square root of Simpson's diversity index across productive rearrangements. In TCRdb, the immuneACCESS table is reduced to in-frame sequences with V and J assigned. These tables do not hold every clone; where another copy was compared, an unresolved V gene accounts for under half, and the others remain unexplained. V and J calls and clone size come straight from that table; D and trimming were deduced from the DNA. In all, the sample holds about 150,000 clones, and roughly 83% of those were seen once. The ten largest clones add up to around an eighth of the sample.

According to the germline V gene, CDR1 reads SGHTA and CDR2 reads FQGNSA. Its CDR3 holds 14 amino acids, cysteine through phenylalanine. Only the CDR3 DNA stays, 42 bases, in frame from base 1. What the research found in general, with its limitations: The amount of clinical and demographic metadata varied by source and participant and was provided uncurated.

The source material was peripheral blood. The clonotype was recovered from a man younger than 35 with active or convalescent COVID-19. The chain joins TRBV7-2 to TRBJ2-7; TRBD1 is a possible D gene, resting on 6 matching bases. The DNA sequence is TGTGCCAGCAACTTAGGGTACAGGGACTACGAGCAGTACTTC. The resulting protein is CASNLGYRDYEQYF.